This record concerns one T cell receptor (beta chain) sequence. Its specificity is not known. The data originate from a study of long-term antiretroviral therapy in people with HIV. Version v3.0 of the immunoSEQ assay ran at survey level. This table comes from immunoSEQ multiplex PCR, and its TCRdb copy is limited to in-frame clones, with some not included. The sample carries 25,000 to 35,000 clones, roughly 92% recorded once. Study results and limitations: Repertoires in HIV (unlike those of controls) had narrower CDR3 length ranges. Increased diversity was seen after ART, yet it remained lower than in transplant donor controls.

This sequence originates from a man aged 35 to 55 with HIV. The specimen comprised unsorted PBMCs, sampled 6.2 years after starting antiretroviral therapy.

CDR3 amino acids: CASSDSTDGGEQFF. DNA of the CDR3: TGTGCCAGCAGTGACTCGACGGACGGGGGTGAGCAGTTCTTC. J is TRBJ2-1 and V is TRBV6-4; TRBD2 might be the D (6 bases). Trimming took off 0 bases at V and 9 bases at J, with 12 bases between the two ends. The CDR3 runs 14 residues. Germline CDR1 MRHNA, CDR2 SNTAGT.